The entry below describes one T cell receptor (beta chain). Its antigen remains unidentified. One base away there is no much larger clone; base qualities are not given. Additional DNA sequences in this sample encode the identical CDR3. The entry originates in a study of shared clonotypes between healthy human individuals (dated by TCRdb to 2020 to 2022). About the study as a whole: The cohort comprised a couple of women and a few men aged 18 to 49 years. Per donor, leukapheresis produced somewhere between about 0.94 and 9.5 billion PBMCs. For each donor, CD4 naive and CD4 memory were each run on three plates, CD8 naive on two plates, and CD8 memory on one plate. Blood TCR repertoires of five healthy adults were deeply sequenced to estimate repertoire size and the extent of clonotype sharing between individuals. To increase sequencing depth and limit assay-specific biases, different laboratories used diverse techniques to prepare libraries and sequence TCR repertoires. What the research found in general, with its limitations: The small number of donors limited the genetic and exposure-history diversity represented. Across a few donors, approximately 5% of naive CD4, around 3.3% of naive CD8, 2% to 2.5% of memory CD4, and approximately 0.4% of memory CD8 clonotypes were shared. Rarefaction of sorted-subset datasets indicated incomplete sequencing despite the large sequencing depth. Higher generation probabilities were observed for clonotypes shared by all four sorted-subset donors than for non-shared clonotypes. Naive subsets generally had larger estimated clonotype richness than memory subsets. Sampling was restricted to blood, and TCR repertoires in tissue are likely to differ from TCR repertoires in blood. Pairwise subsampling indicated that sequencing depth was expected to affect the degree of clonotype sharing among donors.

The donors were healthy, HIV-negative adults who had no recently reported acute infections or vaccinations. Every donor was a Caucasian adult living in Nashville, Tennessee, USA. The CD8 memory samples were a combination of magnetically selected CD45RO+ cells and CCR7-negative CD45RA+ effector memory (TemRA) cells. Blood was collected by leukapheresis, and PBMCs were isolated by Ficoll-Histopaque density gradient centrifugation and then cryopreserved in liquid nitrogen vapor phase. Purity and quantity of every magnetically sorted T cell population were checked by analytical flow cytometry. Each sorted fraction had its genomic DNA isolated and then quantified by UV absorbance on a Nanodrop 2000c. Using the deep immunoSEQ assay, multiplex PCR amplified TCR CDR3 regions from genomic DNA. Extracted genomic DNA from each cell subset was distributed evenly across all wells of several immunoSEQ 96-well plates, and each plate was treated as a replicate. For sorted subsets, each replicate PCR was loaded with about 0.2 ug genomic DNA, equivalent to 25,000 to 35,000 T cell genomes. The purified libraries were quantified using a Qubit 3.0 fluorometer, sized with a Bioanalyzer 2100, and then quantified again using the KAPA Library Quantification kit. Every immunoSEQ 96-well plate was sequenced on a dedicated single-read 150-cycle Illumina NextSeq 550 flow cell. Regarding the original processing steps: Because the immunoSEQ output held only junctional sequences and lacked quality scores, the filtering could not match the filtering applied to full-length reads. To assign V/J genes and CDR3, sequences were annotated against IMGT germline references using PyIR, a Python wrapper for IgBLAST v1.9. Any read was removed if the V/J assignment was weak (E-value above 1e-6), the CDR3 was missing, or the read contained stop codons, out-of-frame junctions, or ambiguous translated residues. V3J clonotypes were defined as sequences sharing the same inferred V gene, J gene, and CDR3 amino acid sequence. Percentage overlap between repertoires was computed as shared unique clonotypes divided by the size of the smaller repertoire. RTK rarefaction, the Chao1 estimator, and Recon v2.1 estimates of unobserved clonotypes were used to assess repertoire richness. Generation probabilities were computed with OLGA for all TCRbeta clonotypes obtained by the gDNA method from several donors. In TCRdb, the immuneACCESS table is reduced to in-frame sequences with V and J assigned. These tables do not hold every clone; where another copy was compared, an unresolved V gene accounts for under half, and the others remain unexplained. V and J calls plus clone size are reproduced from that table; the DNA served to infer D and trimming. Recorded for this sample are hundreds of thousands of clones; about nine tenths of them occurred a single time. Around 16% of the sample is held by the ten biggest clonotypes.

The CDR3 goes from the cysteine to the phenylalanine over 13 residues. Only CDR3 DNA is held: 39 bases, read in frame from base 1. V and J lose 1 base and 2 bases, and a span of 6 bases separates them. CDR1 and CDR2, looked up from the germline V gene, are SGHAT and FQNNGV. This sequence was found in a young man in good health. This sequence uses TRBV11-2 and TRBJ2-7; matching of 5 bases hints at TRBD2 as the D gene. Sequenced: memory CD8+ T cells sorted from blood. The sample's cell subset or site, from its label and the paper: CD45RO+ cells pooled with CCR7-negative TemRA cells. CDR3 reads: CASSLGETYEQYF. Read as DNA, the sequence is TGTGCCAGCAGCTTAGGGGAGACCTACGAGCAGTACTTC.